This T cell receptor (beta chain) was recovered during a study of blood T cell repertoires in COVID-19. Overall study: The study drew acute and convalescent COVID-19 samples from the United States, Italy and Spain. In each case, the material was cDNA or gDNA derived from T cells, B-cell-depleted T cells, or PBMCs.

V shed 4 bases and J 7 bases; nucleotides not matched to a gene: 6. Germline V gives CDR1 DFQATT, CDR2 SNEGSKA (reference sequence). This CDR3 is built from 13 residues. In the original analysis: Amplification with reference gene primers provided the estimates of nucleated cell counts. Clones were sequenced by immunoSEQ multiplex PCR, and TCRdb holds only the in-frame ones, with some missing. For V, J and clone size, that table is used; D and trimming come from the DNA. The sample shows some 190,000 clones, 82% of them seen only once. Material: peripheral blood. The sequence was collected from a woman older than 75 with active or convalescent COVID-19. The gene calls are TRBV20-1 and TRBJ2-1; the match to TRBD1 covers 8 bases. The CDR3 loop is CSAIDRGRNEQFF. The CDR3 nucleotides read TGCAGTGCTATTGACAGGGGTCGGAATGAGCAGTTCTTC.